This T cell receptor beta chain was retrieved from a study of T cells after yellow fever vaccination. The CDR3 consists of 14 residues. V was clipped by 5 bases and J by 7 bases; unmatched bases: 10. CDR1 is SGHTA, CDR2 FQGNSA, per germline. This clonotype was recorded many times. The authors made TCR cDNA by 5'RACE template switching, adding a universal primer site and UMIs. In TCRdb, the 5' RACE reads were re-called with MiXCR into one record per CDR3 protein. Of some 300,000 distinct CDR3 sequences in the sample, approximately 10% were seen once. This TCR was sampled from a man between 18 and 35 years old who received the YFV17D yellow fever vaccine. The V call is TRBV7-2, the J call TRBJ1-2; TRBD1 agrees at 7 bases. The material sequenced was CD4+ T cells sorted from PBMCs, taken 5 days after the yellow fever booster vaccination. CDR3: CASSQRQGPSGYTF. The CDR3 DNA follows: TGTGCCAGCAGCCAGAGACAGGGACCGAGTGGCTACACCTTC.